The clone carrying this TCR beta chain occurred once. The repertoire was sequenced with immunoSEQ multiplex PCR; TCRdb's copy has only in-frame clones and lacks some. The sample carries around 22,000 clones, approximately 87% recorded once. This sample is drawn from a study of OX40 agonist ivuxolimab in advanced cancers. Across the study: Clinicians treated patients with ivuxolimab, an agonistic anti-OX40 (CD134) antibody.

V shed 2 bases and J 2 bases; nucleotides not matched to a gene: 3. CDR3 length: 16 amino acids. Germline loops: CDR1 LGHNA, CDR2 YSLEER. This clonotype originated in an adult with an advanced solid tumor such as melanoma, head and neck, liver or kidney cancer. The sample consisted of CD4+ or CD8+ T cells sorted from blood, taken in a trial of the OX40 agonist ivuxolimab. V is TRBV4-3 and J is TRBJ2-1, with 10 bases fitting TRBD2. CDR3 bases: TGCGCCAGCAGCCAACACCTAGCGGGGGCCTACAATGAGCAGTTCTTC. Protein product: CASSQHLAGAYNEQFF.